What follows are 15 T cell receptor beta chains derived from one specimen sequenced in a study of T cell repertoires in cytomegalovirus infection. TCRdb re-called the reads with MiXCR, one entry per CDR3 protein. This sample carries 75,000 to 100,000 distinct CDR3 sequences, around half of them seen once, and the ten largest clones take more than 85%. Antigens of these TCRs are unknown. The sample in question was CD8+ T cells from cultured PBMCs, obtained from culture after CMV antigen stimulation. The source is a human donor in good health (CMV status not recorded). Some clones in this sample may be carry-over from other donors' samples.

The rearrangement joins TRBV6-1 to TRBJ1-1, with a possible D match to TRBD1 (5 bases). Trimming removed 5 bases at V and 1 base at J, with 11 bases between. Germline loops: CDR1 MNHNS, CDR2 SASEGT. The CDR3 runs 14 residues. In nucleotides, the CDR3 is TGTGCCAGCAGTTGGGGCCAGGCGAACACTGAAGCTTTCTTT. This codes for CASSWGQANTEAFF.

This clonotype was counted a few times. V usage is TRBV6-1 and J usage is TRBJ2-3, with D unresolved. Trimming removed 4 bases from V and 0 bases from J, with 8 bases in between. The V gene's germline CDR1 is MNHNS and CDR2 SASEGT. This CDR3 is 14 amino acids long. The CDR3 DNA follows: TGTGCCAGCAGTGTGGTGACTAGCACAGATACGCAGTATTTT. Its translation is CASSVVTSTDTQYF.

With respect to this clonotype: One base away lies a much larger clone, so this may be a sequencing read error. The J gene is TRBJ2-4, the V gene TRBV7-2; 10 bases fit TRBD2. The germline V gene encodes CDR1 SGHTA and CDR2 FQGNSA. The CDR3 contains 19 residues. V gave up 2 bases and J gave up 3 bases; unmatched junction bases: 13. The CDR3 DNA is TGTGCCAGCAGCTTAACGTGGGCGCTAGCGGGAGTAGACAAAAACATTCAGTACTTC. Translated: CASSLTWALAGVDKNIQYF.

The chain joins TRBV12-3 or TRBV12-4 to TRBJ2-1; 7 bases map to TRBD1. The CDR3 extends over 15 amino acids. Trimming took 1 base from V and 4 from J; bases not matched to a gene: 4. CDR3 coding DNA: TGTGCCAGCAGTTTAGGGACAGGAGTATACAATGAGCAGTTCTTC. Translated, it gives CASSLGTGVYNEQFF.

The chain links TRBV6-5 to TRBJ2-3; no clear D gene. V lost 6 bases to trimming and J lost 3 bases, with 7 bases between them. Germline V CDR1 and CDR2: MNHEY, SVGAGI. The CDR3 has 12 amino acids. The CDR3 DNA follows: TGTGCCAGCAGAGCAGAGACAGATACGCAGTATTTT. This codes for CASRAETDTQYF.

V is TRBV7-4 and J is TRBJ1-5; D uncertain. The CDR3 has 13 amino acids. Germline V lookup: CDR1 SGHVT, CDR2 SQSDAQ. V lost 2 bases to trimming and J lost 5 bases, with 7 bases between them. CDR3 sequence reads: CASSLNKDQPQHF. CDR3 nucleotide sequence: TGTGCCAGCAGCTTAAACAAAGATCAGCCCCAGCATTTT. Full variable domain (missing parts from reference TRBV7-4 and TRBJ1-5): GAGVSQSPRYKVAKRGRDVALRCDSISGHVTLYWYRQTLGQGSEVLTYSQSDAQRDKSGRPSGRFSAERPERSVSTLKIQRTEQGDSAVYLCASSLNKDQPQHFGDGTRLSIL.

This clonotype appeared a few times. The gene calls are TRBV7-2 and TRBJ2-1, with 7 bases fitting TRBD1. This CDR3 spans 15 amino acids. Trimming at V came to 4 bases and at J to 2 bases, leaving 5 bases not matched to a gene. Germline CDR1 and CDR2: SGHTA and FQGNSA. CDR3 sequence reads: CASSSTGIPYNEQFF. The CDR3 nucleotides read TGTGCCAGCAGCTCGACAGGGATCCCCTACAATGAGCAGTTCTTC.

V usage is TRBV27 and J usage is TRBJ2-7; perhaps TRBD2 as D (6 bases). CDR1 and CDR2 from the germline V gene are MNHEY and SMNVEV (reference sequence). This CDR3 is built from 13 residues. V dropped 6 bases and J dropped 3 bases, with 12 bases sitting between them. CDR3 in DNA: TGTGCCAGCAGCCTAGCGCCAGACTACGAGCAGTACTTC. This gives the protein CASSLAPDYEQYF.

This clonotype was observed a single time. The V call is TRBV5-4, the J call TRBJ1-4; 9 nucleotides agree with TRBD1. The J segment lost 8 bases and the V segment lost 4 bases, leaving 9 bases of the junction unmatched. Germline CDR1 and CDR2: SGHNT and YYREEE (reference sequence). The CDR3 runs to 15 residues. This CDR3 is CASSQQGAQREKLFF. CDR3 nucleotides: TGTGCCAGCAGCCAACAGGGGGCGCAGAGGGAAAAACTGTTTTTT.

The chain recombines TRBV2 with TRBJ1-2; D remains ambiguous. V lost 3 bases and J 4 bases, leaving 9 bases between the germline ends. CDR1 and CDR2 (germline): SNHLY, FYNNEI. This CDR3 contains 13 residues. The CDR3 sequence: CASSDGPLYGYTF. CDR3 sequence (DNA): TGTGCCAGCAGTGACGGCCCTCTCTATGGCTACACCTTC.

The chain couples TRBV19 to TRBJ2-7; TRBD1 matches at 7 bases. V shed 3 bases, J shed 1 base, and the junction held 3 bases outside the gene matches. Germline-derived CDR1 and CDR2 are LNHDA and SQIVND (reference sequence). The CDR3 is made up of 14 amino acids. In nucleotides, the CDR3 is TGTGCCAGTAGTATGGTGGGACAGTCCTACGAGCAGTACTTC. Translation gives CASSMVGQSYEQYF.

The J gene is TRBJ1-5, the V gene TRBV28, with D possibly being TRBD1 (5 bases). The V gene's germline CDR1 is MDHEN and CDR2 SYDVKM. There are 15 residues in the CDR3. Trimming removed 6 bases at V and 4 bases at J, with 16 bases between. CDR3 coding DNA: TGTGCCAGCAGACTCCCCAGGGTTATTAATCAGCCCCAGCATTTT. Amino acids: CASRLPRVINQPQHF.

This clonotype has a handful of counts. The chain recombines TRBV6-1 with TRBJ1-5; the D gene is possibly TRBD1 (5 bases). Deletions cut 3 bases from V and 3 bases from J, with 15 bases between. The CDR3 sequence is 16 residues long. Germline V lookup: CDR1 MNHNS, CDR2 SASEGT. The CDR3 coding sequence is TGTGCCAGCAGTGAGAGGGGTGCTCGAACCAATCAGCCCCAGCATTTT. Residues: CASSERGARTNQPQHF.

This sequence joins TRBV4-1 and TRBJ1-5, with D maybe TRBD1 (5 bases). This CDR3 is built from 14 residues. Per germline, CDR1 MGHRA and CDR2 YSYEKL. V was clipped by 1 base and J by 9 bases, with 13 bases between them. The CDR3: CASSQAEGPGPQHF. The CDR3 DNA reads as TGCGCCAGCAGCCAAGCAGAGGGGCCGGGGCCCCAGCATTTT.

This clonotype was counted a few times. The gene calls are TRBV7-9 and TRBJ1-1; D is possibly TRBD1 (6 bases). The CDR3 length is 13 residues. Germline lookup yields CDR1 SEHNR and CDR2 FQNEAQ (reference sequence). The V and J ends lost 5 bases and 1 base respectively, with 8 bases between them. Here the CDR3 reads CASSPQGNTEAFF. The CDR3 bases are TGTGCCAGCAGCCCACAGGGGAACACTGAAGCTTTCTTT.